This entry describes one T cell receptor beta chain. Its antigen remains unknown. Assay used: immunoSEQ multiplex PCR; TCRdb lists only in-frame clones, some missing. Of 15,000 to 17,000 clones listed, roughly 56% were seen once; the top ten hold around 10%. This specimen belongs to a study of radiation and T cells in renal cell carcinoma. Regarding the study as a whole: In nephrectomy-only tumors, top 100 clonotypes averaged about 45%, versus around 54% irradiated. Dominant CDR3 motifs were more common in irradiated tumors than controls.

This CDR3 spans 14 amino acids. Trimming cost V 2 bases and J 10 bases; bases outside gene matches: 1. CDR1 is MNHNY and CDR2 is SVGAGI in the germline V gene (reference sequence). Treatment defined: treatment-naive control, cytoreductive nephrectomy. The patient's renal cell carcinoma had clear cell pathology. Control tumors came from a handful of females and about 11 males, aged roughly 40 to 82. The sequence derives from a man in his forties or fifties with renal cell carcinoma. The chain combines TRBV6-6 with TRBJ1-6; 11 bases agree with TRBD1. This material consisted of tumor tissue, taken from a patient whose treatment was nephrectomy without radiotherapy. The CDR3 bases are TGTGCCAGCAGTTACCGGACAGGGGGCTCACCCCTCCACTTT. Its protein product is CASSYRTGGSPLHF.